This T cell receptor (beta chain) was identified during a study of shared clonotypes between healthy human individuals. The wider study: The study drew on a couple of women and a few men aged 18 to 49 as donors. Study-level findings and limits: Across a handful of donors, naive CD4 shared 5% to 6.5%, naive CD8 3% to 3.5%, memory CD4 over 2%, memory CD8 under 0.5%. Clonotype sharing among the donors was expected to vary with sequencing depth. Generation probabilities were higher for clonotypes shared across all four sorted-subset donors than for unshared ones.

This clone was seen a single time. Antigen: not known. Method: immunoSEQ multiplex PCR; TCRdb's copy keeps in-frame clones and lacks some. The sample lists roughly 1 million clones, around 74% occurring once. CDR1 is SNHLY and CDR2 is FYNNEI in the germline V gene. The CDR3 loop spans 15 amino acids. Trimming shortened V by 6 bases and J by 3 bases, and 14 bases separated the two germline ends. V and J are TRBV2 and TRBJ2-2; D is possibly TRBD1 or TRBD2 (5 bases each). The receptor's source is a man between 18 and 29 years old in good health. What was sequenced was memory CD4+ T cells sorted from blood. The subset: CD45RA-negative fraction. The CDR3 reads CASSPDRGYTGELFF. CDR3 bases: TGTGCCAGCAGCCCCGACAGAGGGTACACCGGGGAGCTGTTTTTT.